This T cell receptor (beta chain) comes out of a study of blood T cell repertoires in COVID-19. The assay was immunoSEQ multiplex PCR, and TCRdb's table has in-frame clones only and misses some. The table has fewer than 250,000 clones, roughly 80% seen once; the top ten hold just under 20%. The CDR3 sequence is 15 residues long. Trimming left V 6 bases short and J 0 bases short, with 12 bases between. Germline V gene sequence: CDR1 WSHSY, CDR2 SAAADI. What was sequenced was peripheral blood. V usage is TRBV10-2 and J usage is TRBJ2-1, with D possibly matching TRBD2 (5 bases). This clonotype was obtained from a man aged 30-40 years with active or convalescent COVID-19. The CDR3: CASSRGGVSYNEQFF. CDR3 DNA: TGCGCCAGCAGCCGGGGTGGGGTCTCCTACAATGAGCAGTTCTTC.